This T cell receptor beta chain derives from a study of blood T cells in healthy people across ages. The study, taken as a whole, reports: A greater number of naive CD4+ cells and higher diversity distinguished long-lived donors from aged donors.

Notes on this clonotype: What it binds is unknown.

Together with a sample-barcoded 5' primer, a J-beta primer mix was included in a second PCR lasting about 7 to 11 cycles. From the 5' RACE reads, TCRdb called clonotypes with MiXCR, one entry per CDR3 protein. The sample gives 1 million or so distinct CDR3 sequences, under 30% of which show up once; around 0.75% is in the top ten. Trimming removed 2 bases from V and 7 bases from J, with 11 bases in between. The CDR3 covers 13 residues. CDR1 and CDR2 (germline): MDHEN, SYDVKM. This sample was shared with a second study, whose subject was T cells of mothers and their children.

J is TRBJ1-2 and V is TRBV28; D not resolved. Sequencing was performed on blood. The TCR comes from a girl aged 2 to 9 in good health. DNA of the CDR3: TGTGCCAGCAGTTTAACGAAGCGGAGTGGCTACACCTTC. Translated: CASSLTKRSGYTF.